The rows below give T cell receptor beta chains drawn from one sample of a study of blood T cell repertoires in COVID-19. Sequenced by immunoSEQ multiplex PCR; TCRdb stores in-frame clones only, minus some. The repertoire consists of 250,000 or so clones, with roughly 89% occurring once and the leading ten covering under 2.5%. The sequenced sample consisted of peripheral blood. These receptors all come from a woman aged 60 to 75 with COVID-19, enrolled during active disease. Both conserved end residues are part of each CDR3. The order of the fields is V gene, J gene, clone size, D gene, CDR3 protein, CDR3 DNA. D genes are given only for firm matches. Size is omitted from some rows. Given values are once, few, many or a class for expanded clones.

V: TRBV15; J: TRBJ1-4; size: once; D: TRBD1; CDR3: CATSRALGQVNEKLFF; DNA: TGTGCCACCAGCAGAGCCCTGGGACAGGTTAATGAAAAACTGTTTTTT
V: TRBV11-2; J: TRBJ2-2; size: few; D: .; CDR3: CASSLGGSYGELFF; DNA: TGTGCCAGCAGCTTAGGAGGGTCGTACGGGGAGCTGTTTTTT
V: TRBV5-5; J: TRBJ1-5; size: .; D: .; CDR3: CASSLSGGGNQPQHF; DNA: TGTGCCAGCAGCTTGTCGGGAGGTGGCAATCAGCCCCAGCATTTT
V: TRBV30; J: TRBJ2-7; size: .; D: TRBD1; CDR3: CAWSVDRVNEQYF; DNA: TGTGCCTGGAGTGTGGACAGGGTCAACGAGCAGTACTTC
V: TRBV7-9; J: TRBJ1-3; size: .; D: .; CDR3: CASSFFNSGNTIYF; DNA: TGTGCCAGCAGCTTTTTCAACTCTGGAAACACCATATATTTT
V: TRBV7-2; J: TRBJ2-5; size: .; D: TRBD2; CDR3: CASSLRTSGGQETQYF; DNA: TGTGCCAGCAGCTTACGGACTAGCGGGGGGCAAGAGACCCAGTACTTC
V: TRBV2; J: TRBJ2-1; size: .; D: TRBD2; CDR3: CASSRQTSGGAGNEQFF; DNA: TGTGCCAGCAGTAGACAGACTAGCGGGGGGGCCGGGAATGAGCAGTTCTTC
V: TRBV19; J: TRBJ1-1; size: .; D: .; CDR3: CASRIGNTEAFF; DNA: TGTGCCAGTAGGATCGGGAACACTGAAGCTTTCTTT
V: TRBV5-1; J: TRBJ2-3; size: .; D: .; CDR3: CASSIGGASDTQYF; DNA: TGCGCCAGCAGTATCGGGGGAGCGTCAGATACGCAGTATTTT
V: TRBV18; J: TRBJ2-7; size: .; D: TRBD1; CDR3: CASSPADRGAYEQYF; DNA: TGTGCCAGCTCTCCCGCGGACAGGGGGGCCTACGAGCAGTACTTC
V: TRBV6-5; J: TRBJ2-7; size: .; D: .; CDR3: CATEQGNGDEQYF; DNA: TGTGCCACCGAGCAGGGGAATGGTGACGAGCAGTACTTC
V: TRBV6-2/TRBV6-3; J: TRBJ1-2; size: .; D: .; CDR3: CASSQGAYGYTF; DNA: TGTGCCAGCAGTCAGGGTGCCTATGGCTACACCTTC
V: TRBV19; J: TRBJ1-6; size: .; D: .; CDR3: CASSGAGRNSPLHF; DNA: TGTGCCAGTAGTGGGGCAGGGAGGAATTCACCCCTCCACTTT
V: TRBV5-4; J: TRBJ2-5; size: .; D: TRBD2; CDR3: CASSLGLAKQETQYF; DNA: TGTGCCAGCAGCTTGGGACTAGCGAAGCAAGAGACCCAGTACTTC
V: TRBV29-1; J: TRBJ1-3; size: once; D: .; CDR3: CSVANRNSGNTIYF; DNA: TGCAGCGTTGCAAACAGGAACTCTGGAAACACCATATATTTT
V: TRBV7-6; J: TRBJ2-3; size: .; D: TRBD1; CDR3: CASSLYRGNTDTQYF; DNA: TGTGCCAGCAGCCTCTACAGGGGAAACACAGATACGCAGTATTTT
V: TRBV5-5; J: TRBJ1-2; size: .; D: .; CDR3: CASSLSGRGPANYGYTF; DNA: TGTGCCAGCAGCTTGTCCGGCCGAGGGCCCGCTAACTATGGCTACACCTTC
V: TRBV2; J: TRBJ1-2; size: .; D: .; CDR3: CASTSVLLGAYTF; DNA: TGTGCCAGCACTTCCGTCCTCCTAGGGGCCTACACCTTC
V: TRBV11-2; J: TRBJ1-1; size: .; D: .; CDR3: CASSPLGGEIFPNTEAFF; DNA: TGTGCCAGCAGCCCCCTCGGAGGGGAGATCTTCCCGAACACTGAAGCTTTCTTT
V: TRBV4-2; J: TRBJ1-6; size: .; D: TRBD1; CDR3: CASSQETGANSPLHF; DNA: TGTGCCAGCAGCCAAGAGACAGGGGCGAATTCACCCCTCCACTTT
V: TRBV11-2; J: TRBJ2-5; size: .; D: TRBD2; CDR3: CASSSHGSGAETQYF; DNA: TGTGCCAGCAGCTCCCACGGTAGCGGGGCCGAGACCCAGTACTTC
V: TRBV3-1/TRBV3-2; J: TRBJ2-3; size: .; D: .; CDR3: CASSPDVRVRDTDTQYF; DNA: TGTGCCAGCAGCCCCGACGTGAGGGTTCGGGACACAGATACGCAGTATTTT
V: TRBV18; J: TRBJ2-5; size: .; D: .; CDR3: CASSPSYQETQYF; DNA: TGTGCCAGCTCACCATCGTACCAAGAGACCCAGTACTTC
V: TRBV6-2/TRBV6-3; J: TRBJ1-1; size: few; D: TRBD1; CDR3: CASSYGTGGAEAFF; DNA: TGTGCCAGCAGTTACGGGACAGGGGGGGCCGAAGCTTTCTTT
V: TRBV2; J: TRBJ1-1; size: .; D: TRBD1; CDR3: CASRKDRPNTEAFF; DNA: TGTGCCAGCAGGAAGGACAGGCCTAACACTGAAGCTTTCTTT
V: TRBV25-1; J: TRBJ1-2; size: .; D: TRBD1; CDR3: CASSEAGGNGYTF; DNA: TGTGCCAGCAGTGAAGCAGGGGGTAATGGCTACACCTTC
V: TRBV12-5; J: TRBJ2-2; size: .; D: TRBD2; CDR3: CASGLEAGGRGTGELFF; DNA: TGTGCTAGTGGTTTGGAAGCGGGGGGCCGGGGCACCGGGGAGCTGTTTTTT